The clone carrying this T cell receptor (beta chain) was seen only a few times. The record originates from a study of blood T cell repertoires in COVID-19. Generated by immunoSEQ multiplex PCR, the TCRdb table keeps only in-frame clones and is missing some. The table lists around 200,000 clones, over 75% of them singletons. Germline values: CDR1 SGHKS, CDR2 YYEKEE (reference sequence). The CDR3 is made up of 14 amino acids. V lost 4 bases, J lost 5 bases, and 10 bases lay in between. The rearrangement links TRBV5-5 to TRBJ1-6; D might be TRBD1 (5 bases). The sample was peripheral blood. The TCR originated in a human donor in a cohort sampled during active COVID-19. The DNA for the CDR3 is TGTGCCAGCAGCGCGGGACGGAATAATTCACCCCTCCACTTT. It translates to CASSAGRNNSPLHF. The full variable domain, completed using reference TRBV5-5 and TRBJ1-6, is DAGVTQSPTHLIKTRGQQVTLRCSPISGHKSVSWYQQVLGQGPQFIFQYYEKEERGRGNFPDRFSARQFPNYSSELNVNALLLGDSALYLCASSAGRNNSPLHFGNGTRLTVT.